The following is a T cell receptor (beta chain) sequence with its context. Its target antigen remains unknown. Per-nucleotide qualities are absent, and no much larger clonotype sits a single base away. The germline V and J ends show losses of 2 bases and 4 bases respectively, and no gene match explains 7 bases of the junction. There are 16 amino acids in the CDR3, from cysteine to phenylalanine inclusive. Only the CDR3 part of the read is kept: 48 bases, read in frame from the first base. The germline V gene (reference sequence) gives CDR1 as SEHNR and CDR2 as FQNEAQ. For the CD8 naive samples, CD45RO-negative cells were positively selected for CCR7, yielding a CD45RA+CCR7+ population from which TemRA cells were excluded. Healthy HIV-negative adults with no recently reported acute infections or vaccinations were included as donors. All donors were Caucasian adults living in Nashville, Tennessee, USA. Blood was obtained by leukapheresis, after which PBMCs were separated by Ficoll-Histopaque density gradient centrifugation and cryopreserved in liquid nitrogen vapor phase. Analytical flow cytometry was used to check the purity and quantity of each magnetically sorted T cell population. Genomic DNA was isolated from every sorted fraction and measured by UV absorbance on a Nanodrop 2000c.

This sample is part of a study of shared clonotypes between healthy human individuals (dated by TCRdb to about 2020). Looking at the study overall: A few men and a couple of women, aged 18 to 49 years, made up the cohort. Leukapheresis yielded between about 0.94 and 9.5 billion PBMCs per donor. For each donor, three plates each were used for CD4 naive and CD4 memory, two plates were used for CD8 naive, and one plate was used for CD8 memory. To increase sequencing depth and limit assay-specific biases, different laboratories used diverse techniques to prepare libraries and sequence TCR repertoires. The study deeply sequenced blood TCR repertoires of five healthy adults to estimate repertoire size and the extent of clonotype sharing between individuals.

Using the deep immunoSEQ assay, TCR CDR3 regions were amplified from genomic DNA by multiplex PCR. Extracted genomic DNA from each cell subset was distributed evenly across all wells of several immunoSEQ 96-well plates, and each plate was treated as a replicate. For sorted subsets, each replicate PCR was loaded with approximately 190 ng genomic DNA, equivalent to approximately 27,000 T cell genomes. The purified libraries were quantified using a Qubit 3.0 fluorometer, sized with a Bioanalyzer 2100, and then quantified again using the KAPA Library Quantification kit. A separate single-read 150-cycle Illumina NextSeq 550 flow cell was used to sequence each immunoSEQ 96-well plate. The authors processed their data as follows. Because only junctional sequences without quality scores were contained in the immunoSEQ output, filtering matching that applied to full-length reads could not be performed. To assign V/J genes and CDR3, sequences were annotated using PyIR, a Python wrapper for IgBLAST v1.9, with IMGT germline references. Reads were filtered out if the reads had weak V/J assignments (E-value above 1e-6), no CDR3, stop codons, out-of-frame junctions, or ambiguous translated residues. A V3J clonotype was defined by an identical inferred V gene, J gene, and CDR3 amino acid sequence. Percentage overlap between repertoires was calculated by dividing the number of shared unique clonotypes by the size of the smaller repertoire. Repertoire richness was assessed with RTK rarefaction, the Chao1 estimator, and Recon v2.1 estimates of unobserved clonotypes. Generation probabilities were computed with OLGA for all TCRbeta clonotypes obtained by the gDNA method from several donors. What TCRdb holds here is the immuneACCESS table cut down to in-frame rearrangements. Part of the clones is not present; checked against another copy, under half of the missing clones reflect an unresolved V gene, and the others are unexplained. The DNA was the basis for D and trimming; V, J and clone size are from that table. The sample records roughly 2.1 million clones, 93% of which are singletons. The ten largest clones add up to 1.5% to 2% of the sample.

The full study reports these points: The small number of donors limited the genetic and exposure-history diversity represented. Naive subsets generally had larger estimated clonotype richness than memory subsets did. When four donors were compared, the shared fraction of clonotypes was 5% to 6.5% for naive CD4, 3.5% to 4% for naive CD8, 2.3% for memory CD4, and less than 0.45% for memory CD8. Higher generation probabilities were observed for clonotypes shared by all four sorted-subset donors than for non-shared clonotypes. Pairwise subsampling indicated that sequencing depth was expected to affect the degree of clonotype sharing among donors. Sampling was restricted to blood, and TCR repertoires in tissues likely differ from the TCR repertoires found in blood. Rarefaction of sorted-subset datasets indicated incomplete sequencing despite the large sequencing depth.

The chain employs TRBV7-9 and TRBJ1-2, with TRBD1 identical over 10 junction bases. Sequencing used naive CD8+ T cells from PBMCs. Explained via the paper, the cell subset or site label denotes: CD45RA+CCR7+. The sequence came from a man between 18 and 35 years old in good health. Some clones in this sample may be carry-over from other donors' samples. The CDR3 sequence is CASSLYSDRGLYGYTF. Read as DNA, the sequence is TGTGCCAGCAGCTTATATAGCGACAGGGGGCTCTATGGCTACACCTTC.